This T cell receptor (beta chain) was captured by sequencing in a study of T-cell reconstitution after alpha-beta-depleted transplantation in children. Ten or more counts support this clonotype. Germline V gene lookup returns CDR1 MGHRA and CDR2 YSYEKL. CDR3 length: 16 residues. V shed 4 bases and J 5 bases; nucleotides not matched to a gene: 8. Preparing the TCRbeta library involved the use of unique molecular identifiers. Each CDR3 protein gets one entry after TCRdb re-called the PCR reads with MiXCR. Of approximately 240,000 distinct CDR3 sequences detected, 9.7% appear once; the ten largest clones hold around 5%.

The rearrangement uses TRBV4-1 and TRBJ2-2; TRBD1 agrees at 9 bases. This TCR derives from a human donor who donated a stem cell graft to a child with SCID. The sample in question was PBMCs from the stem cell graft donor, obtained from the stem cell graft. CDR3 DNA: TGCGCCAGCAGCCGATCCGGGACAGGGAGGACCGGGGAGCTGTTTTTT. Protein sequence: CASSRSGTGRTGELFF.